This entry lists 26 T cell receptor beta chains sequenced from one sample in a study of blood T cell repertoires in COVID-19 (dated by TCRdb to about 2020). The library relied on the immunoSEQ multiplex PCR assay. The table was pulled from immuneACCESS by TCRdb, which kept in-frame rearrangements only. Such tables lose some clones; where checked, under half of the loss comes from unresolved V genes, and the rest has no known cause. The sample table holds around 75,000 clones, of which around 89% were seen once. Approximately 0.59% of the sample is taken by the ten largest. What was sequenced was peripheral blood. All receptors come from a man aged 55-75 years with acute or convalescent COVID-19.

This rearrangement joins TRBV7-8 to TRBJ2-7; tentatively, D is TRBD2 (6 bases). The germline gives CDR1 SGHVS, CDR2 FQNEAQ. The CDR3 is 16 amino acids. V was cut by 1 base and J by 3 bases, with 16 bases left in between. The CDR3 coding sequence is TGTGCCAGCAGCTTAGGAGGCTACCGGGGACTCTACGAGCAGTACTTC. It encodes CASSLGGYRGLYEQYF.

The CDR3 here is CASSEARAGGNSPLHF. For the CDR3, the DNA is TGTGCCAGCAGTGAAGCACGGGCCGGGGGTAATTCACCCCTCCACTTT. The chain has TRBV6-1 and TRBJ1-6; D might be TRBD1 (5 bases). This CDR3 region has 16 residues. V was trimmed by 0 bases and J by 6 bases, leaving 12 bases between them. In germline, CDR1 is MNHNS, CDR2 SASEGT.

The chain carries TRBV11-2 and TRBJ2-7; D is possibly TRBD1 (5 bases). CDR1 and CDR2 from the germline V gene are SGHAT and FQNNGV. The CDR3 length is 12 residues. V was pared by 5 bases and J by 4 bases, with 9 bases between. The CDR3 region is CASSPDRYEQYF. The CDR3 region has the DNA TGTGCCAGCAGCCCCGACAGATACGAGCAGTACTTC.

V usage is TRBV30 and J usage is TRBJ1-1, with 8 bases that match TRBD1. The CDR3 totals 14 residues. The germline V gene has CDR1 GTSNPN and CDR2 SVGIG (reference sequence). Written as DNA, the CDR3 is TGTTCACCGCCCAGGGGGCTAAGTGACACTGAAGCTTTCTTT. As protein: CSPPRGLSDTEAFF. Full variable domain (outside the CDR3, taken from reference TRBV30 and TRBJ1-1): SQTIHQWPATLVQPVGSPLSLECTVEGTSNPNLYWYRQAAGRGLQLLFYSVGIGQISSEVPQNLSASRPQDRQFILSSKKLLLSDSGFYLCSPPRGLSDTEAFFGQGTRLTVV.

This clone has just a few counts. The rearrangement links TRBV11-2 to TRBJ1-2; 7 nucleotides agree with TRBD1. Germline V lookup: CDR1 SGHAT, CDR2 FQNNGV. J lost 3 bases, V lost 2 bases, and 3 bases had no gene match. The CDR3 runs 14 residues. CDR3 nucleotides: TGTGCCAGCAGCTTATTTCAGGGGGACTATGGCTACACCTTC. Protein product: CASSLFQGDYGYTF.

The chain couples TRBV9 to TRBJ2-3; D is ambiguous. The CDR3 contains 12 residues. The germline CDR1 and CDR2 sequences are SGDLS and YYNGEE. The V end was cut by 3 bases, the J end by 1 base, with 3 bases between. The CDR3 bases are TGTGCCAGCAGCGAGCGCACAGATACGCAGTATTTT. Translated, it gives CASSERTDTQYF.

The rearrangement uses TRBV4-1 and TRBJ2-7; the D gene is possibly TRBD1 (5 bases). V lost 1 base and J 6 bases, leaving 10 bases between the germline ends. CDR3 length equals 13 residues. The germline V gene encodes CDR1 MGHRA and CDR2 YSYEKL. Here the CDR3 reads CASSQVLRGEQYF. In DNA, the CDR3 is TGCGCCAGCAGCCAAGTTTTAAGGGGCGAGCAGTACTTC.

V usage is TRBV6-5 and J usage is TRBJ2-3, with 10 positions matching TRBD2. V was clipped by 6 bases and J by 6 bases; unmatched bases: 9. The CDR3 runs 15 residues. Germline V gene lookup returns CDR1 MNHEY and CDR2 SVGAGI. The CDR3 nucleotides are TGTGCCAGCAGCAGGGGGCTAGCGGGAGTGGATACGCAGTATTTT. This sequence encodes CASSRGLAGVDTQYF.

The chain is built from TRBV5-1 and TRBJ2-5; TRBD2 might be the D (5 bases). The CDR3 totals 14 residues. V was cut by 5 bases and J by 2 bases, with 13 bases left in between. Germline V lookup: CDR1 SGHRS, CDR2 YFSETQ. DNA of the CDR3: TGCGCCAGCAGTAACGGACTGACTCAAGAGACCCAGTACTTC. Translated: CASSNGLTQETQYF.

V usage is TRBV24-1 and J usage is TRBJ2-7; 9 nucleotides agree with TRBD1. Germline assignment: CDR1 KGHDR and CDR2 SFDVKD. V shed 4 bases and J 6 bases; nucleotides not matched to a gene: 12. The CDR3 sequence is 16 residues long. The CDR3 coding sequence is TGTGCCACCAGTGACACCGGGACAGGGCATCTCTTCGAGCAGTACTTC. Its protein product is CATSDTGTGHLFEQYF.

This clone was observed once. The chain combines TRBV5-1 with TRBJ2-2; 8 bases map to TRBD1. Per the germline V gene, CDR1 is SGHRS and CDR2 is YFSETQ. The CDR3 runs to 17 residues. V was pared by 6 bases and J by 2 bases, with 12 bases of the junction left unmatched. As DNA, the CDR3 is TGCGCCAGCACCCCGGACAGGGAAGGGTCAAACACCGGGGAGCTGTTTTTT. This translates into CASTPDREGSNTGELFF. The full variable domain, completed using reference TRBV5-1 and TRBJ2-2, is KAGVTQTPRYLIKTRGQQVTLSCSPISGHRSVSWYQQTPGQGLQFLFEYFSETQRNKGNFPGRFSGRQFSNSRSEMNVSTLELGDSALYLCASTPDREGSNTGELFFGEGSRLTVL.

In DNA form, the CDR3 reads TGTGCCAGCAGGACTAGCGGGGGGTTAAGCACAGATACGCAGTATTTT. Its protein product is CASRTSGGLSTDTQYF. The chain combines TRBV6-6 with TRBJ2-3; TRBD2 matches 13 bases. Trimming removed 6 bases from V and 0 bases from J; junction bases left unmatched: 3. The CDR3 spans 16 residues. Per the germline V gene, CDR1 is MNHNY and CDR2 is SVGAGI (reference sequence).

J is TRBJ2-1 and V is TRBV19; TRBD2 matches 12 bases. There are 15 residues in the CDR3. Germline V gene lookup returns CDR1 LNHDA and CDR2 SQIVND (reference sequence). V trimming: 9 bases; J trimming: 3 bases; junction bases outside the gene matches: 6. CDR3 protein: CASRLAGENYNEQFF. The CDR3 DNA reads TGTGCCAGCCGACTAGCGGGGGAAAACTACAATGAGCAGTTCTTC. The whole variable domain, remainder taken from reference TRBV19 and TRBJ2-1, is DGGITQSPKYLFRKEGQNVTLSCEQNLNHDAMYWYRQDPGQGLRLIYYSQIVNDFQKGDIAEGYSVSREKKESFPLTVTSAQKNPTAFYLCASRLAGENYNEQFFGPGTRLTVL.

This sequence joins TRBV11-2 and TRBJ2-3, with 8 bases matching TRBD2. Germline V lookup: CDR1 SGHAT, CDR2 FQNNGV. Trimming took 2 bases from V and 3 from J; bases not matched to a gene: 7. This CDR3 has 16 amino acids. The CDR3 sequence is CASSLSGGPVTDTQYF. In nucleotides, the CDR3 is TGTGCCAGCAGCTTATCGGGGGGGCCCGTTACAGATACGCAGTATTTT.

This chain connects TRBV5-6 to TRBJ2-4; weak D call: TRBD2 (6 bases). V dropped 4 bases and J dropped 8 bases, with 16 bases sitting between them. Germline V CDR1 and CDR2: SGHDT, YYEEEE. The CDR3 totals 14 residues. The DNA of the CDR3 is TGTGCCAGCAGCCGGCGGGGCGGCCAGGACATTCAGTACTTC. This translates into CASSRRGGQDIQYF.

This sequence joins TRBV5-1 and TRBJ1-1; D is undetermined. Trimming cost V 0 bases and J 5 bases, with 14 bases left between them. This CDR3 contains 15 residues. Germline-derived CDR1 and CDR2 are SGHRS and YFSETQ. The CDR3 loop is CASSLAWEGETEAFF. CDR3 in DNA: TGCGCCAGCAGCTTGGCTTGGGAGGGTGAAACTGAAGCTTTCTTT.

The rearrangement links TRBV7-2 to TRBJ1-4; 7 bases match TRBD1. The CDR3 extends over 16 amino acids. The V and J ends lost 1 base and 0 bases, in that order; junction bases with no gene match: 2. Germline lookup yields CDR1 SGHTA and CDR2 FQGNSA. The CDR3 is CASSLGQGATNEKLFF. The CDR3 DNA sequence: TGTGCCAGCAGCTTAGGGCAGGGGGCAACTAATGAAAAACTGTTTTTT.

The chain links TRBV5-6 to TRBJ2-5, with 9 nucleotides matching TRBD2. Germline CDR1 and CDR2: SGHDT and YYEEEE. The CDR3 runs 15 residues. With 0 bases clipped from V and 7 bases from J, the junction kept 7 bases outside the gene matches. CDR3 residues: CASSLAGQREVTQYF. The CDR3 DNA reads TGTGCCAGCAGCTTGGCCGGCCAGCGGGAGGTGACCCAGTACTTC.

The J gene is TRBJ1-5, the V gene TRBV6-1; tentatively, D is TRBD1 (6 bases). Trimming shortened V by 0 bases and J by 9 bases, and 12 bases separated the two germline ends. From germline, CDR1 is MNHNS and CDR2 SASEGT. The CDR3 sequence is 14 residues long. As DNA, the CDR3 is TGTGCCAGCAGTGAAGCCCAGGGGAGTATGCCCCAGCATTTT. Protein product: CASSEAQGSMPQHF.

V usage is TRBV5-1 and J usage is TRBJ2-5; D unresolved. This CDR3 comprises 12 residues. Germline CDR1 is SGHRS and CDR2 is YFSETQ. Trimming took 0 bases from V and 5 from J, leaving 5 bases between them. The CDR3 sequence: CASSLAMETQYF. The CDR3 nucleotides are TGCGCCAGCAGCTTGGCCATGGAGACCCAGTACTTC.

This clone was seen once. The chain has TRBV7-9 and TRBJ1-2, with 10 bases lining up with TRBD1. Trimming removed 6 bases from V and 1 base from J; junction bases left unmatched: 8. The length of the CDR3 is 16 residues. Germline loops: CDR1 SEHNR, CDR2 FQNEAQ (reference sequence). This chain's CDR3 is CASRPMGTGVNYGYTF. As DNA, the CDR3 is TGTGCCAGCAGACCGATGGGGACAGGGGTTAACTATGGCTACACCTTC.

As concerns this clone: This same CDR3 is encoded by further DNA sequences in the sample. The rearrangement joins TRBV5-1 to TRBJ2-5; 8 bases align to TRBD1. Per germline, CDR1 SGHRS and CDR2 YFSETQ. With 4 bases clipped from V and 5 bases from J, the junction kept 7 bases outside the gene matches. CDR3 length: 14 amino acids. CDR3 nucleotides: TGCGCCAGCAGCCCGGACAGGGTGTGGGAGACCCAGTACTTC. Encoded protein: CASSPDRVWETQYF.

The genes are TRBV5-4 and TRBJ2-5, with 13 nucleotides matching TRBD2. Trimming cost V 0 bases and J 5 bases; bases outside gene matches: 4. In germline, CDR1 is SGHNT, CDR2 YYREEE (reference sequence). This CDR3 spans 16 amino acids. The CDR3 bases are TGTGCCAGCAGCTTGGGAGGACTAGCGGGGGCGGAGACCCAGTACTTC. It encodes CASSLGGLAGAETQYF.

CDR3 amino acids: CASRAHTGELFF. In nucleotides, the CDR3 is TGTGCCAGCAGAGCGCACACCGGGGAGCTGTTTTTT. V is TRBV5-6 and J is TRBJ2-2; D uncertain. The ends were cut back, 5 bases at V and 3 bases at J, with 5 bases in the middle. The CDR3 runs 12 residues. Germline CDR1 and CDR2: SGHDT and YYEEEE.

The rearrangement uses TRBV19 and TRBJ1-2, with D unresolved. Trimming shortened V by 2 bases and J by 6 bases, and 10 bases separated the two germline ends. The CDR3 spans 13 residues. From germline, CDR1 is LNHDA and CDR2 SQIVND (reference sequence). The CDR3, as DNA: TGTGCCAGTAGTATATTATCTCGGGATGGCTACACCTTC. As protein: CASSILSRDGYTF.

The rearrangement links TRBV14 to TRBJ2-3, with D possibly TRBD1 on 5 matching bases. From germline, CDR1 is SGHDN and CDR2 FVKESK. The CDR3 loop spans 20 amino acids. V lost 3 bases and J 9 bases, leaving 34 bases between the germline ends. CDR3 sequence: CASSHCLGWRQFSSRDTQYF. CDR3 coding DNA: TGTGCCAGCAGCCATTGCTTGGGGTGGAGACAGTTTAGTAGCAGAGACACGCAGTATTTT.